These 26 T cell receptor beta chains originate from one sample sequenced in a study of CD8 T cells in Susac syndrome. Random hexamers were used to reverse transcribe about 0.5 to 1 ug of RNA. From the immunoSEQ multiplex PCR reads, TCRdb called clonotypes with MiXCR, one entry per CDR3 protein. Among about 190,000 distinct CDR3 sequences listed, around 95% were seen once. Sequencing input: CD4+ T cells from PBMCs. The source is a human donor with Susac syndrome.

The chain carries TRBV30 and TRBJ1-2; TRBD1 aligns across 7 bases. The CDR3 contains 14 residues. The germline V gene has CDR1 GTSNPN and CDR2 SVGIG (reference sequence). Losses at the gene ends were 3 bases for V and 4 bases for J; bases not matched to a gene: 8. The CDR3 coding sequence is TGTGCCTGGAGGAGGAGAGGGGGCGCCTATGGCTACACCTTC. Translating gives CAWRRRGGAYGYTF.

The V gene is TRBV5-1, the J gene TRBJ2-1; D remains unclear. The CDR3 consists of 15 residues. With 6 bases removed from V and 1 base from J, the gap between germline ends came to 14 bases. Germline V gives CDR1 SGHRS, CDR2 YFSETQ. CDR3: CASTVGIGSYNEQFF. The CDR3 bases are TGCGCCAGCACCGTTGGGATCGGGTCCTACAATGAGCAGTTCTTC.

The rearrangement uses TRBV9 and TRBJ2-3, with no clear D. Per the germline V gene, CDR1 is SGDLS and CDR2 is YYNGEE. The CDR3 runs 16 residues. V was cut by 0 bases and J by 4 bases, with 15 bases left in between. The CDR3 bases are TGTGCCAGCAGCGTAGAGGGAACCCACGGGTCAGATACGCAGTATTTT. It translates to CASSVEGTHGSDTQYF.

DNA for the CDR3: TGTGCCAGCAGCTTAGGAGGGCGAGGGTCGAATCAGCCCCAGCATTTT. Translating it yields CASSLGGRGSNQPQHF. The V call is TRBV7-9, the J call TRBJ1-5; D unclear. The CDR3 sequence is 16 residues long. Germline lookup yields CDR1 SEHNR and CDR2 FQNEAQ (reference sequence). Trimming shortened V by 1 base and J by 4 bases, and 14 bases separated the two germline ends. Filled out from reference TRBV7-9 and TRBJ1-5, the complete variable domain reads DTGVSQNPRHKITKRGQNVTFRCDPISEHNRLYWYRQTLGQGPEFLTYFQNEAQLEKSRLLSDRFSAERPKGSFSTLEIQRTEQGDSAMYLCASSLGGRGSNQPQHFGDGTRLSIL.

This chain links TRBV3-1 with TRBJ1-5; D unresolved. V was shortened by 2 bases and J by 2 bases, with 7 bases between the two germline ends. This CDR3 spans 14 amino acids. The germline V gene has CDR1 LGHDT and CDR2 YNNKEL (reference sequence). CDR3 protein: CASSQYSGNQPQHF. The CDR3 nucleotides read TGTGCCAGCAGCCAATACTCCGGCAATCAGCCCCAGCATTTT.

The V call is TRBV30, the J call TRBJ1-1; TRBD1 aligns across 7 bases. CDR3 size: 12 residues. V shed 1 base and J 6 bases; nucleotides not matched to a gene: 2. From germline, CDR1 is GTSNPN and CDR2 SVGIG (reference sequence). DNA for the CDR3: TGTGCCTGGAGTGGGCAGGGGGCTGAAGCTTTCTTT. Amino acid sequence: CAWSGQGAEAFF.

The rearrangement uses TRBV12-3 or TRBV12-4 and TRBJ2-6; 7 nucleotides match TRBD2. The CDR3 is made up of 16 amino acids. Trimming removed 5 bases from V and 0 bases from J; junction bases left unmatched: 4. The CDR3 DNA sequence: TGTGCCAGCAGTCCTCCGGGGGGCTCTGGGGCCAACGTCCTGACTTTC. It codes for CASSPPGGSGANVLTF.

V gene TRBV9 combines with J gene TRBJ2-1, with TRBD1 matching 7 bases. V lost 3 bases, J lost 10 bases, and 10 bases stayed unmatched. The CDR3 loop spans 14 amino acids. Germline CDR1 SGDLS, CDR2 YYNGEE. In DNA form, the CDR3 reads TGTGCCAGCAGCGCCCCAGGACAGGAGATGGAGCAGTTCTTC. The encoded protein is CASSAPGQEMEQFF.

The rearrangement uses TRBV12-3 or TRBV12-4 and TRBJ1-2; unclear D gene. V lost 2 bases and J lost 3, with 10 bases in between. CDR3 length: 14 residues. CDR3: CASSLRAADYGYTF. CDR3 sequence (DNA): TGTGCCAGCAGTTTAAGGGCGGCGGACTATGGCTACACCTTC.

This clonotype was seen just once. The chain joins TRBV30 to TRBJ1-4; 8 bases match TRBD1. This CDR3 comprises 17 residues. Germline lookup yields CDR1 GTSNPN and CDR2 SVGIG (reference sequence). V lost 0 bases to trimming and J lost 4 bases; unmatched junction nucleotides: 10. The CDR3 DNA follows: TGTGCCTGGAGTGTACGGCAGGGGGCGCCGGATAATGAAAAACTGTTTTTT. This codes for CAWSVRQGAPDNEKLFF.

The genes are TRBV5-4 and TRBJ2-7; TRBD2 aligns across 7 bases. V lost 3 bases to trimming and J lost 3 bases; unmatched junction nucleotides: 3. The germline gives CDR1 SGHNT, CDR2 YYREEE (reference sequence). The CDR3 loop spans 13 amino acids. CDR3 sequence reads: CASSYGDYYEQYF. The CDR3, as DNA: TGTGCCAGCAGCTACGGGGACTACTACGAGCAGTACTTC. Full variable domain (missing parts from reference TRBV5-4 and TRBJ2-7): ETGVTQSPTHLIKTRGQQVTLRCSSQSGHNTVSWYQQALGQGPQFIFQYYREEENGRGNFPPRFSGLQFPNYSSELNVNALELDDSALYLCASSYGDYYEQYFGPGTRLTVT.

The chain combines TRBV20-1 with TRBJ2-5; the match to TRBD2 covers 10 bases. The ends lost 1 base at V and 4 bases at J; junction bases unmatched: 12. Germline lookup yields CDR1 DFQATT and CDR2 SNEGSKA (reference sequence). The CDR3 runs to 17 residues. DNA of the CDR3: TGCAGTGCTAGAGGGTCTAGCGGGGGCCGCGGGGGAGAGACCCAGTACTTC. It encodes CSARGSSGGRGGETQYF.

The chain combines TRBV4-2 with TRBJ2-5; D gene unclear. CDR3 length equals 15 residues. V lost 2 bases, J lost 5 bases, and 15 bases lay in between. Germline V gene sequence: CDR1 LGHNA, CDR2 YNFKEQ. For the CDR3, the DNA is TGTGCCAGCAGCCAACGTCCGGGTTTCGGGGAGACCCAGTACTTC. The encoded protein is CASSQRPGFGETQYF.

This chain links TRBV7-2 with TRBJ2-3; 8 nucleotides match TRBD2. V shed 4 bases, J shed 8 bases, and the junction held 5 bases outside the gene matches. CDR3 length: 13 amino acids. Germline-derived CDR1 and CDR2 are SGHTA and FQGNSA. The CDR3 region is CASSSTSEATQYF. Here the CDR3 DNA reads TGTGCCAGCAGCTCGACTAGCGAGGCTACGCAGTATTTT.

J is TRBJ1-1 and V is TRBV4-1, with D tentatively TRBD1 (5 bases). Trimming left V 1 base short and J 3 bases short, with 12 bases between. Germline V gene lookup returns CDR1 MGHRA and CDR2 YSYEKL. The CDR3 spans 15 residues. Here the CDR3 DNA reads TGCGCCAGCAGCCAAGGAAGAAGGGGTGACACTGAAGCTTTCTTT. Translated, it gives CASSQGRRGDTEAFF.

The chain recombines TRBV11-2 with TRBJ1-5; D is perhaps TRBD1 (6 bases). V dropped 4 bases and J dropped 6 bases, with 16 bases sitting between them. The CDR3 runs 15 residues. Germline-derived CDR1 and CDR2 are SGHAT and FQNNGV. The CDR3 DNA is TGTGCCAGCAGCTCGGGGGCAGAACGGTTTCAGCCCCAGCATTTT. Its translation: CASSSGAERFQPQHF.

The rearrangement joins TRBV27 to TRBJ1-2; TRBD1 is a possible D gene (6 bases). The V gene's germline CDR1 is MNHEY and CDR2 SMNVEV (reference sequence). The CDR3 covers 12 residues. V shed 6 bases and J shed 3 bases, with 8 bases lying between them. The CDR3 nucleotides read TGTGCCAGCAGGCACAGGGACTATGGCTACACCTTC. Amino acid sequence: CASRHRDYGYTF.

The chain is built from TRBV20-1 and TRBJ2-5; unclear D gene. V was shortened by 0 bases and J by 5 bases, with 13 bases between the two germline ends. Germline CDR1 DFQATT, CDR2 SNEGSKA (reference sequence). The CDR3 extends over 14 amino acids. The CDR3 region is CSARDLSGWETQYF. CDR3 DNA: TGCAGTGCTAGAGATCTGTCCGGGTGGGAGACCCAGTACTTC.

This chain joins TRBV20-1 and TRBJ2-5; tentative D call: TRBD1 (6 bases). The germline gives CDR1 DFQATT, CDR2 SNEGSKA (reference sequence). Trimming left V 3 bases short and J 5 bases short, with 16 bases between. The CDR3 is 14 residues long. CDR3 amino acids: CSASTQGTGETQYF. The DNA of the CDR3 is TGCAGTGCTAGCACCCAGGGGACGGGGGAGACCCAGTACTTC.

The chain combines TRBV29-1 with TRBJ1-1, with 7 bases lining up with TRBD1. Per the germline V gene, CDR1 is SQVTM and CDR2 is ANQGSEA. Trimming took 5 bases from V and 4 from J; bases not matched to a gene: 7. This CDR3 region has 13 residues. This chain's CDR3 is CSVSGGRGTEAFF. The DNA of the CDR3 is TGCAGCGTTTCAGGGGGAAGAGGCACTGAAGCTTTCTTT.

The genes are TRBV29-1 and TRBJ1-4; no clear D. The germline V gene has CDR1 SQVTM and CDR2 ANQGSEA. The ends were cut back, 7 bases at V and 5 bases at J, with 14 bases in the middle. This CDR3 is 13 amino acids long. DNA of the CDR3: TGCAGCGCTGGATTCTCGGCAAATGAAAAACTGTTTTTT. Its translation is CSAGFSANEKLFF. The entire variable domain, with the rest obtained from reference TRBV29-1 and TRBJ1-4, is as follows: SAVISQKPSRDICQRGTSLTIQCQVDSQVTMMFWYRQQPGQSLTLIATANQGSEATYESGFVIDKFPISRPNLTFSTLTVSNMSPEDSSIYLCSAGFSANEKLFFGSGTQLSVL.

This clonotype was observed a handful of times. J is TRBJ2-7 and V is TRBV11-2; 11 bases are shared with TRBD2. CDR1 and CDR2 from the germline V gene are SGHAT and FQNNGV. The CDR3 extends over 15 amino acids. The V and J ends lost 5 bases and 3 bases, in that order; junction bases with no gene match: 6. CDR3 residues: CASSASSGGHYEQYF. Here the CDR3 DNA reads TGTGCCAGCAGCGCGTCTAGCGGGGGGCACTACGAGCAGTACTTC.

The chain employs TRBV5-1 and TRBJ2-2, with D uncertain. Trimming shortened V by 6 bases and J by 0 bases, and 12 bases separated the two germline ends. The germline CDR1 and CDR2 sequences are SGHRS and YFSETQ. The CDR3 extends over 15 amino acids. CDR3 amino acids: CASTHLSSNTGELFF. Written as DNA, the CDR3 is TGCGCCAGCACCCACCTGTCTTCGAACACCGGGGAGCTGTTTTTT.

The V and J genes are TRBV30 and TRBJ2-7; D possibly uses TRBD1 or TRBD2 (5 bases each). The CDR3 spans 14 residues. From germline, CDR1 is GTSNPN and CDR2 SVGIG (reference sequence). Trimming stripped 4 bases from V and 1 base from J, with 14 bases between. The CDR3: CAWTPGTVSYEQYF. For the CDR3, the DNA is TGTGCCTGGACCCCCGGGACGGTATCCTACGAGCAGTACTTC.

The chain combines TRBV11-2 with TRBJ2-5; D gene uncertain. Germline CDR1 SGHAT, CDR2 FQNNGV. Trimming pared 0 bases from V and 2 bases from J, leaving 10 bases between. This CDR3 has 15 residues. Here the CDR3 DNA reads TGTGCCAGCAGCTTAGACAGACCCTTTCAAGAGACCCAGTACTTC. Translated, it gives CASSLDRPFQETQYF.

The rearrangement links TRBV5-1 to TRBJ2-7; possible D gene TRBD1, 6 bases. V was trimmed by 0 bases and J by 3 bases, leaving 10 bases between them. Germline CDR1 is SGHRS and CDR2 is YFSETQ. The CDR3 totals 14 residues. The DNA for the CDR3 is TGCGCCAGCAGCTTGGGGACAGTGGTCTACGAGCAGTACTTC. This gives the protein CASSLGTVVYEQYF.